The 19 T cell receptor beta chains given below trace back to one sample, sequenced in a study of T cell repertoires in cytomegalovirus infection. These TCRs are of unknown antigen specificity. From the reads, TCRdb called clonotypes with MiXCR, one entry per CDR3 protein. This table holds tens of thousands of distinct CDR3 sequences, about 20% found once. The sample in question was CD8+ T cells from cultured PBMCs, obtained from culture after CMV antigen stimulation. Receptor source: a human donor in good health (CMV status not recorded). Some clones in this sample may be carry-over from other donors' samples.

This clonotype was seen a handful of times. The chain joins TRBV19 to TRBJ1-1, with a possible D match to TRBD1 (6 bases). CDR3 length equals 11 residues. Germline V gene sequence: CDR1 LNHDA, CDR2 SQIVND (reference sequence). Trimming removed 6 bases at V and 6 bases at J, with 8 bases between. The CDR3 sequence: CASSHRAEAFF. The CDR3 region has the DNA TGTGCCAGTAGCCACAGGGCTGAAGCTTTCTTT.

This clonotype was detected a few times. This chain uses TRBV29-1 with TRBJ1-1; D ambiguous. The CDR3 is made up of 10 amino acids. With 1 base removed from V and 10 bases from J, the gap between germline ends came to 7 bases. Per germline, CDR1 SQVTM and CDR2 ANQGSEA. The CDR3 sequence is CSVEGFGAFF. In DNA form, the CDR3 reads TGCAGCGTTGAAGGGTTTGGAGCTTTCTTT.

The chain combines TRBV7-8 with TRBJ2-1, with D unresolved. Trimming stripped 4 bases from V and 7 bases from J, with 8 bases between. Germline CDR1 reads SGHVS; CDR2 reads FQNEAQ. The CDR3 consists of 12 residues. DNA of the CDR3: TGTGCCAGCAGCTCCGGTGTGAATGAGCAGTTCTTC. Amino acids: CASSSGVNEQFF.

The chain is built from TRBV7-9 and TRBJ2-2; D uncertain. Trimming removed 5 bases at V and 5 bases at J, with 18 bases between. The CDR3 covers 16 residues. Germline values: CDR1 SEHNR, CDR2 FQNEAQ (reference sequence). The CDR3 region has the DNA TGTGCCAGCAGCCTGGACGAGGCTGGGCGGACCGGGGAGCTGTTTTTT. As protein: CASSLDEAGRTGELFF.

In nucleotides, the CDR3 is TGTGCGGTAGGCGCAGGAAACACCATATATTTT. Encoded protein: CAVGAGNTIYF. V is TRBV6-5 and J is TRBJ1-3; D not resolved. This CDR3 spans 11 amino acids. Germline V gene sequence: CDR1 MNHEY, CDR2 SVGAGI.

The chain's CDR3 is CASRGGGHEETQYF. The CDR3 region has the DNA TGTGCCAGCAGGGGGGGGGGACACGAGGAGACCCAGTACTTC. This chain joins TRBV12-3 or TRBV12-4 and TRBJ2-5; possibly TRBD2 for D (7 bases). The CDR3 loop spans 14 amino acids. V was trimmed by 6 bases and J by 5 bases, leaving 16 bases between them.

CDR3 sequence (DNA): TGTGCCAGCAGCTTCGACCGTGGACCGAGCACAGATACGCAGTATTTT. Protein product: CASSFDRGPSTDTQYF. The chain employs TRBV5-5 and TRBJ2-3; D remains unclear. V lost 2 bases and J 0 bases, leaving 13 bases between the germline ends. The CDR3 is made up of 16 amino acids. Germline CDR1 SGHKS, CDR2 YYEKEE (reference sequence).

In DNA form, the CDR3 reads TGTGCCAGCAGCTTAGATTTCGGGACCTACGAGCAGTACTTC. Its translation: CASSLDFGTYEQYF. This chain connects TRBV7-6 to TRBJ2-7, with a weak D call TRBD2 (5 bases). Per the germline V gene, CDR1 is SGHVS and CDR2 is FNYEAQ. The CDR3 extends over 14 amino acids. With 1 base removed from V and 2 bases from J, the gap between germline ends came to 9 bases.

The V gene is TRBV6-2 or TRBV6-3, the J gene TRBJ2-4, with D perhaps TRBD2 (5 bases). Germline assignment: CDR1 MNHEY and CDR2 SVGEGT. Trimming pared 2 bases from V and 0 bases from J, leaving 23 bases between. The CDR3 length is 20 residues. CDR3 sequence reads: CASSYNPQVRASIAKNIQYF. CDR3 in DNA: TGTGCCAGCAGTTACAACCCCCAGGTGCGGGCTTCCATAGCCAAAAACATTCAGTACTTC.

The chain uses TRBV7-8 and TRBJ1-2, with D possibly being TRBD1 (5 bases). V shed 4 bases and J shed 6 bases, with 15 bases lying between them. Germline CDR1 and CDR2: SGHVS and FQNEAQ. CDR3 length equals 14 residues. The DNA of the CDR3 is TGTGCCAGCAGCTCCCTTAGGGACGGGGATGGCTACACCTTC. Translation gives CASSSLRDGDGYTF.

DNA for the CDR3: TGCGCCAGCAGCCAAGACAGGGAAAAACTGTTTTTT. Translated: CASSQDREKLFF. V gene TRBV4-3 combines with J gene TRBJ1-4, with D unclear. The V end lost 0 bases, the J end lost 8 bases, and 4 bases lay between the germline ends. The germline gives CDR1 LGHNA, CDR2 YSLEER. This CDR3 has 12 residues.

The chain joins TRBV4-1 to TRBJ2-5; D possibly corresponds to TRBD2 (5 bases). This CDR3 is 16 amino acids long. Germline CDR1 is MGHRA and CDR2 is YSYEKL. Trimming cost V 2 bases and J 1 base, with 14 bases left between them. Written as DNA, the CDR3 is TGCGCCAGCAGCCAACCCGGAGGTGGCTTCCAAGAGACCCAGTACTTC. As protein: CASSQPGGGFQETQYF.

The rearrangement links TRBV7-9 to TRBJ2-5; D is ambiguous. CDR1 is SEHNR, CDR2 FQNEAQ, per germline (reference sequence). The CDR3 spans 11 residues. Trimming took off 5 bases at V and 9 bases at J, with 10 bases between the two ends. Here the CDR3 DNA reads TGTGCCAGCAGCCTTACTGATGCCCAGTACTTC. Encoded protein: CASSLTDAQYF.

V gene TRBV27 combines with J gene TRBJ2-3, with 12 nucleotides matching TRBD2. Germline trimming cut 4 bases from V and 2 bases from J; bases unmatched to any gene: 22. Germline CDR1 and CDR2: MNHEY and SMNVEV (reference sequence). The length of the CDR3 is 22 residues. CDR3 bases: TGTGCCAGCAGTTCCAATGAGCGGATACCACTAAGACTAGCGGGGGACACAGATACGCAGTATTTT. This translates into CASSSNERIPLRLAGDTDTQYF.

There are a few counts of this clonotype. V and J are TRBV12-3 or TRBV12-4 and TRBJ1-3, with D unresolved. The V gene lost 6 bases and the J gene lost 2 bases, with 8 bases spanning the gap. This CDR3 has 13 residues. The CDR3 is CASRPTAGNTIYF. The DNA of the CDR3 is TGTGCCAGCAGACCAACAGCTGGAAACACCATATATTTT.

This clonotype showed up just a few times. The chain employs TRBV4-1 and TRBJ2-1; D is undetermined. The CDR3 extends over 16 amino acids. Trimming took off 0 bases at V and 0 bases at J, with 9 bases between the two ends. Germline assignment: CDR1 MGHRA and CDR2 YSYEKL. The CDR3 loop reads CASSQDYPSSYNEQFF. The CDR3 DNA is TGCGCCAGCAGCCAAGATTACCCGAGCTCCTACAATGAGCAGTTCTTC.

This clonotype has a handful of counts. The chain is built from TRBV18 and TRBJ2-3, with 9 bases matching TRBD2. CDR1 is KGHSH and CDR2 is LQKENI in the germline V gene. V trimming: 6 bases; J trimming: 2 bases; junction bases outside the gene matches: 9. The CDR3 consists of 16 residues. CDR3 coding DNA: TGTGCCAGCTCCGAGCGACTAGCGGATGCCACAGATACGCAGTATTTT. Translation gives CASSERLADATDTQYF.

This chain links TRBV6-2 or TRBV6-3 with TRBJ1-5; the D is unclear. This CDR3 is built from 15 residues. Germline assignment: CDR1 MNHEY and CDR2 SVGEGT. Trimming shortened V by 5 bases and J by 0 bases, and 11 bases separated the two germline ends. CDR3: CASSGRNYSNQPQHF. The DNA of the CDR3 is TGTGCCAGCAGTGGTCGGAATTATAGCAATCAGCCCCAGCATTTT.

CDR3 protein: CASSLAGGRDEKLFF. CDR3 DNA: TGTGCCAGCAGCTTAGCAGGGGGTAGGGATGAAAAACTGTTTTTT. The chain is built from TRBV7-6 and TRBJ1-4; D is possibly TRBD1 (6 bases). Germline V gene lookup returns CDR1 SGHVS and CDR2 FNYEAQ. This CDR3 is built from 15 residues. V lost 0 bases, J lost 6 bases, and 11 bases lay in between.